The T cell receptor (beta chain) described here comes from a study of CD8 T cells in Susac syndrome. RNA in amounts of roughly 0.45 to 1 ug was reverse transcribed with random hexamers. One entry per CDR3 protein results from TCRdb running MiXCR on the immunoSEQ multiplex PCR reads. The sample includes approximately 190,000 distinct CDR3 sequences, about 95% of them seen just once. There are 14 residues in the CDR3. Germline loops: CDR1 SGHTA, CDR2 FQGTGA. Trimming took off 5 bases at V and 2 bases at J, with 9 bases between the two ends. Comment on this clonotype: Its antigen remains unknown.

Findings and caveats of the study: The study conceded that relatively few individuals underwent its TCR sequencing and HLA analysis.

Through negative isolation, CD4+ and CD8+ T cells were obtained, while TEMRA cells were enriched using FACS. The receptor was isolated from a human donor with multiple sclerosis. The sequencing input was CD4+ T cells from PBMCs. The gene calls are TRBV7-3 and TRBJ2-2; D gene unclear. In DNA form, the CDR3 reads TGTGCCAGCAGCCCCCTGGAAAACACCGGGGAGCTGTTTTTT. Translation gives CASSPLENTGELFF.